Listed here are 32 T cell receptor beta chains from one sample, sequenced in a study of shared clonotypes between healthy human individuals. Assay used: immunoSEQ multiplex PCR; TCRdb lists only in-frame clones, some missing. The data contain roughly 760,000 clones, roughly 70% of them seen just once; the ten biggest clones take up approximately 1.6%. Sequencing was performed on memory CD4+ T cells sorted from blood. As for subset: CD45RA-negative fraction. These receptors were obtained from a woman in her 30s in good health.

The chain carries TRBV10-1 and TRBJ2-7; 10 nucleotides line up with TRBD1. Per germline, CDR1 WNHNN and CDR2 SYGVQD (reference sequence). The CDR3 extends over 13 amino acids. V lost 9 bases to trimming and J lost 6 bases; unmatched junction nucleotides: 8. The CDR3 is CASSRDRGAEQYF. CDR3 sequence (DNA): TGCGCCAGTAGCCGGGACAGGGGTGCCGAGCAGTACTTC.

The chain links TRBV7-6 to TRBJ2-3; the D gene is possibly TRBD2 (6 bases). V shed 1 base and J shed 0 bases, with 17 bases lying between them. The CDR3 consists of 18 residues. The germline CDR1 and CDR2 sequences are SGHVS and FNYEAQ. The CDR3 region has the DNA TGTGCCAGCAGCTTAGGGGCAGGAGGCGGGACTAGCACAGATACGCAGTATTTT. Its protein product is CASSLGAGGGTSTDTQYF.

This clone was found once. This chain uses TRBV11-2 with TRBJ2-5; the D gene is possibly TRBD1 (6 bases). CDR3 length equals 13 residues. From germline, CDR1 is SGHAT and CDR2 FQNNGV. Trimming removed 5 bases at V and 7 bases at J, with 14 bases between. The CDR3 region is CASSQGGGGTQYF. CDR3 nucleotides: TGTGCCAGCAGCCAAGGGGGTGGGGGGACCCAGTACTTC.

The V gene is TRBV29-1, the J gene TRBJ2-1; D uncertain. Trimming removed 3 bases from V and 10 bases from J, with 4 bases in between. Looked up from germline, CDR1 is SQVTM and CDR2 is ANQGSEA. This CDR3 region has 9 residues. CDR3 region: CSVDPEQFF. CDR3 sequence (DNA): TGCAGCGTTGACCCAGAGCAGTTCTTC.

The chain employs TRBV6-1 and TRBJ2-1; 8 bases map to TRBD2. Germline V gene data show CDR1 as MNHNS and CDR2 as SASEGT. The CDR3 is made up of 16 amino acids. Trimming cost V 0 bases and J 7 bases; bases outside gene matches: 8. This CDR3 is CASSEATGRAGNEQFF. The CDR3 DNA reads TGTGCCAGCAGTGAAGCCACCGGGAGGGCCGGGAATGAGCAGTTCTTC.

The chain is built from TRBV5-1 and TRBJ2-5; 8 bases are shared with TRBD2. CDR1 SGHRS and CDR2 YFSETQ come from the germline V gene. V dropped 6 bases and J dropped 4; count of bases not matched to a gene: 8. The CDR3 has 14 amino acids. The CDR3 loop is CASNWVSGIETQYF. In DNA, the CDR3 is TGCGCCAGCAATTGGGTTAGCGGGATAGAGACCCAGTACTTC.

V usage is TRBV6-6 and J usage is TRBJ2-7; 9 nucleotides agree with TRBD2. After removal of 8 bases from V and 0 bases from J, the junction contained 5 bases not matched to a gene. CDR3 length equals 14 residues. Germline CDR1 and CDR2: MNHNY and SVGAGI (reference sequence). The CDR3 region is CASASGRISYEQYF. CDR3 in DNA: TGTGCCAGCGCGAGCGGGAGGATCTCCTACGAGCAGTACTTC.

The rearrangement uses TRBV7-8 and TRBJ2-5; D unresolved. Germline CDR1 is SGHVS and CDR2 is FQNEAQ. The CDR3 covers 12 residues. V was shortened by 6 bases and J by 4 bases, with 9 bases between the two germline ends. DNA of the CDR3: TGTGCCAGCAGGGCACGAAGAGAGACCCAGTACTTC. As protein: CASRARRETQYF. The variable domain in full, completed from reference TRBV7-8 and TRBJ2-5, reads GAGVSQSPRYKVAKRGQDVALRCDPISGHVSLFWYQQALGQGPEFLTYFQNEAQLDKSGLPSDRFFAERPEGSVSTLKIQRTQQEDSAVYLCASRARRETQYFGPGTRLLVL.

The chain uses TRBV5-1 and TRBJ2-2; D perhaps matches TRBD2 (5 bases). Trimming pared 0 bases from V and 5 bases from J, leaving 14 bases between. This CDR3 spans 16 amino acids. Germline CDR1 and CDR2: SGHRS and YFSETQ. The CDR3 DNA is TGCGCCAGCAGCTTGGCTGGGGAGCCAGGAACCGGGGAGCTGTTTTTT. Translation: CASSLAGEPGTGELFF. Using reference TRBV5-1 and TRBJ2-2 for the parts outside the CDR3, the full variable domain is KAGVTQTPRYLIKTRGQQVTLSCSPISGHRSVSWYQQTPGQGLQFLFEYFSETQRNKGNFPGRFSGRQFSNSRSEMNVSTLELGDSALYLCASSLAGEPGTGELFFGEGSRLTVL.

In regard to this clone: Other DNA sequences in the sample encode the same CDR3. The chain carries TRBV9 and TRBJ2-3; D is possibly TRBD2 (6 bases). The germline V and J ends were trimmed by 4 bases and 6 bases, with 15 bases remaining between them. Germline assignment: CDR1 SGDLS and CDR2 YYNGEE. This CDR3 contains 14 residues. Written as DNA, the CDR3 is TGTGCCAGCAGCTTCGGAGGAGGGAGTGATACGCAGTATTTT. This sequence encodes CASSFGGGSDTQYF. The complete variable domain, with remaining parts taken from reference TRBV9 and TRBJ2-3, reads DSGVTQTPKHLITATGQRVTLRCSPRSGDLSVYWYQQSLDQGLQFLIQYYNGEERAKGNILERFSAQQFPDLHSELNLSSLELGDSALYFCASSFGGGSDTQYFGPGTRLTVL.

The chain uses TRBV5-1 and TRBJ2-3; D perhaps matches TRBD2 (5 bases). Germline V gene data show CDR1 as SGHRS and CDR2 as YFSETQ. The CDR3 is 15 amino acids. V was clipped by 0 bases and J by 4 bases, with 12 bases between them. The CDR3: CASSLAGELADTQYF. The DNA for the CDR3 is TGCGCCAGCAGCTTGGCTGGGGAGCTGGCAGATACGCAGTATTTT.

The DNA of the CDR3 is TGCAGCGTTGTCCCCGCGGCCGGGGAGCTGTTTTTT. Translation gives CSVVPAAGELFF. The J gene is TRBJ2-2, the V gene TRBV29-1; no clear D. CDR1 and CDR2 from the germline V gene are SQVTM and ANQGSEA. The V end lost 4 bases, the J end lost 6 bases, and 9 bases lay between the germline ends. CDR3 length equals 12 residues.

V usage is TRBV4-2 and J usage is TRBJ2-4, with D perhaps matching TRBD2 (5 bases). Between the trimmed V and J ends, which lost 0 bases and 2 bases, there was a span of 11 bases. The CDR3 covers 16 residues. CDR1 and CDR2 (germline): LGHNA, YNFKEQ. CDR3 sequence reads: CASSQDQAGTKNIQYF. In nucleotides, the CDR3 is TGTGCCAGCAGCCAAGATCAGGCCGGGACCAAAAACATTCAGTACTTC.

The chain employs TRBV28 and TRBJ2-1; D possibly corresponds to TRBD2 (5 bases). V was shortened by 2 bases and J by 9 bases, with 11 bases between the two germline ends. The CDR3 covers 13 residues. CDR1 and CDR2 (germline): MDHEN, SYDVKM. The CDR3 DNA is TGTGCCAGCAGTTTAGGCAGGACTGCTGAGCAGTTCTTC. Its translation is CASSLGRTAEQFF.

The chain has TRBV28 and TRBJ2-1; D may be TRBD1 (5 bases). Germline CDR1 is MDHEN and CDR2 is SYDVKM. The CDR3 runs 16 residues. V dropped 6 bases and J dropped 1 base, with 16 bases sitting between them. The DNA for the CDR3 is TGTGCCAGCAGCCCTGGGGCTGCCCCGTCCTACAATGAGCAGTTCTTC. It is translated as CASSPGAAPSYNEQFF.

The CDR3 is CSVEDVGGYTF. The CDR3 region has the DNA TGCAGCGTTGAAGATGTGGGTGGCTACACCTTC. This sequence joins TRBV29-1 and TRBJ1-2; D is unclear. CDR3 length equals 11 residues. Trimming left V 0 bases short and J 7 bases short, with 6 bases between. The germline V gene has CDR1 SQVTM and CDR2 ANQGSEA.

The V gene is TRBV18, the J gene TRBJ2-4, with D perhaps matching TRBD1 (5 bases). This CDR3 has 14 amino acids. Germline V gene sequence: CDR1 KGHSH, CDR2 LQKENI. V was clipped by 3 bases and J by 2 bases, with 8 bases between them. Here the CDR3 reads CASSPDTTKNIQYF. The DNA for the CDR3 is TGTGCCAGCTCACCGGACACGACCAAAAACATTCAGTACTTC.

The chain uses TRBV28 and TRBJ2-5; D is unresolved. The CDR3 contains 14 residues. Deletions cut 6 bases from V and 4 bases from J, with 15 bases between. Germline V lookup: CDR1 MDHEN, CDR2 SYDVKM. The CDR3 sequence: CASSPVPVGETQYF. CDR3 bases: TGTGCCAGCAGCCCGGTCCCGGTGGGAGAGACCCAGTACTTC.

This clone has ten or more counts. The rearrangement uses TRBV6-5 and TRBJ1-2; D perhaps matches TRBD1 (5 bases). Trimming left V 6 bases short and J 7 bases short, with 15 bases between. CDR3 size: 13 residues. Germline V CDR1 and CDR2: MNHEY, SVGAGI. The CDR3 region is CASRERTSGGYTF. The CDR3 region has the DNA TGTGCCAGCAGGGAACGGACAAGTGGTGGCTACACCTTC.

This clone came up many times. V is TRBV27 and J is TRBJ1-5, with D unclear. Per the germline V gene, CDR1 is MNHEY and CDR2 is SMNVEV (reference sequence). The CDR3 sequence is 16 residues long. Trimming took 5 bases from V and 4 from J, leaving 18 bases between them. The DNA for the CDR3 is TGTGCCAGCAGTCCCCCCCGAACACGGGGAAATCAGCCCCAGCATTTT. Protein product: CASSPPRTRGNQPQHF.

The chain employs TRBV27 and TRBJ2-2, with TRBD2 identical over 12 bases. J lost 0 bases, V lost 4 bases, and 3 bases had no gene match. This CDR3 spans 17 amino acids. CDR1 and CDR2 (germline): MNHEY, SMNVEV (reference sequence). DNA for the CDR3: TGTGCCAGCAGTTCGACTAGCGGGAGAGCGAACACCGGGGAGCTGTTTTTT. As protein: CASSSTSGRANTGELFF.

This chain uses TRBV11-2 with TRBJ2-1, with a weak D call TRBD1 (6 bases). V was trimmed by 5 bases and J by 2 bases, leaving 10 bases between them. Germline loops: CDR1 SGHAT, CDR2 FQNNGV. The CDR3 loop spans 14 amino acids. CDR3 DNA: TGTGCCAGCAGCCCCAGGGGTACCTACAATGAGCAGTTCTTC. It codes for CASSPRGTYNEQFF.

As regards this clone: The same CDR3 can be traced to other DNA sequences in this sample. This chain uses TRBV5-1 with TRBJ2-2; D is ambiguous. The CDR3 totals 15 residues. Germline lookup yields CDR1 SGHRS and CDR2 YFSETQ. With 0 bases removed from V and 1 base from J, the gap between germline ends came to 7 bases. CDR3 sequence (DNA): TGCGCCAGCAGCTTGGTGGCGGAGAACACCGGGGAGCTGTTTTTT. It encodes CASSLVAENTGELFF.

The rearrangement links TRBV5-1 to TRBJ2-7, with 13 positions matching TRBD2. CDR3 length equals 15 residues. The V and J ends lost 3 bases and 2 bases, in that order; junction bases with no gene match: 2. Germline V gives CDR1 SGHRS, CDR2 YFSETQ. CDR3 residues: CASSWTSGSPYEQYF. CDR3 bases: TGCGCCAGCAGCTGGACTAGCGGGAGTCCCTACGAGCAGTACTTC.

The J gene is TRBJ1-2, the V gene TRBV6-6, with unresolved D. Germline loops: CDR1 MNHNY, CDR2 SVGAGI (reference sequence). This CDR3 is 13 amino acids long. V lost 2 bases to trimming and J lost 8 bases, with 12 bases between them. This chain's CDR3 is CASSYITTSGYTF. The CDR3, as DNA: TGTGCCAGCAGTTACATAACAACCTCCGGCTACACCTTC.

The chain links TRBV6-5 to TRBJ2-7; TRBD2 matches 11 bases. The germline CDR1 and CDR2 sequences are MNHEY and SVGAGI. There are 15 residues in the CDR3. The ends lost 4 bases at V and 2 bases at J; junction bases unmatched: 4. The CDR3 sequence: CASSSVAGGPYEQYF. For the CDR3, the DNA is TGTGCCAGCAGTTCAGTAGCGGGAGGGCCCTACGAGCAGTACTTC.

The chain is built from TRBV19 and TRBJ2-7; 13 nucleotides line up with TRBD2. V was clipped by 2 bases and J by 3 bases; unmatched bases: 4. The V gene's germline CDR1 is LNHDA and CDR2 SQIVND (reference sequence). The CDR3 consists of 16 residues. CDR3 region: CASSIWGTSGNYEQYF. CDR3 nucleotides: TGTGCCAGTAGTATATGGGGGACTAGCGGGAACTACGAGCAGTACTTC. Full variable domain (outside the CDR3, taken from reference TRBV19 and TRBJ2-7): DGGITQSPKYLFRKEGQNVTLSCEQNLNHDAMYWYRQDPGQGLRLIYYSQIVNDFQKGDIAEGYSVSREKKESFPLTVTSAQKNPTAFYLCASSIWGTSGNYEQYFGPGTRLTVT.

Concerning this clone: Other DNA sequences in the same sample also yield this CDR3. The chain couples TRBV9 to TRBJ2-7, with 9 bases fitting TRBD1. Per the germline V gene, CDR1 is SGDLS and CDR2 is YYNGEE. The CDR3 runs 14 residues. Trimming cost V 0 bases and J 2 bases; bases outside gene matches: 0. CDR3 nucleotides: TGTGCCAGCAGCGTAGGACAGGGGGCCTACGAGCAGTACTTC. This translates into CASSVGQGAYEQYF.

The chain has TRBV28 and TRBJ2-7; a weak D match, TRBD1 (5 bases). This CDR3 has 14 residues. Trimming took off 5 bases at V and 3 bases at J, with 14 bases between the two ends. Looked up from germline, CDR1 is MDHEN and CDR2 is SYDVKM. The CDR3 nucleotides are TGTGCCAGCAGTCCCCGGGCAGGGCTCTACGAGCAGTACTTC. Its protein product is CASSPRAGLYEQYF.

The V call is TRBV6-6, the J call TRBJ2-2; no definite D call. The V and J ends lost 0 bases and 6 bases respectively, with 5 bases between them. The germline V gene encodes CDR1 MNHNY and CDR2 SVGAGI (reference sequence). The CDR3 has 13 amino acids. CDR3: CASSYSDAGELFF. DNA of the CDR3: TGTGCCAGCAGTTACTCGGACGCCGGGGAGCTGTTTTTT.

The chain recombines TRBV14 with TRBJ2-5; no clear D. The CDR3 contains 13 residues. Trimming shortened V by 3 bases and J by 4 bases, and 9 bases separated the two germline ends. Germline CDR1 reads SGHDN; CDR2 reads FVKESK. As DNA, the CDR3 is TGTGCCAGCAGCCAGACCGGGTCAGAGACCCAGTACTTC. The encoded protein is CASSQTGSETQYF. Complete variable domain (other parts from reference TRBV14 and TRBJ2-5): EAGVTQFPSHSVIEKGQTVTLRCDPISGHDNLYWYRRVMGKEIKFLLHFVKESKQDESGMPNNRFLAERTGGTYSTLKVQPAELEDSGVYFCASSQTGSETQYFGPGTRLLVL.

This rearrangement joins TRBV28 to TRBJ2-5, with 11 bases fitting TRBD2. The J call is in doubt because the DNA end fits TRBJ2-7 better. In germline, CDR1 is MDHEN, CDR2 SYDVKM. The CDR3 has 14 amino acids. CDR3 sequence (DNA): TGTGCCAGCAGCACACTAGCGGGAGCCTACGAGCAGTACTTC. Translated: CASSTLAGAYEQYF.